This T cell receptor beta chain is drawn from a study of Ad26.COV2.S vaccination and SARS-CoV-2 variants (dated by TCRdb to the early 2020s). Concerning the study at large: Vaccine-arm donors came from COV1001, a multicentre, randomized, double-blind, placebo-controlled phase I-IIa trial of Ad26.COV2.S in healthy adults. Ad26.COV2.S was administered intramuscularly at a dose of 5x10^10 or 1x10^11 viral particles, either as one shot or as two shots given 56 days apart. TCRbeta repertoire sequencing was used to assess the specificity and breadth of SARS-CoV-2-reactive T cell receptors after Ad26.COV2.S vaccination. A total of around 32 samples were included in the TCR-sequenced set, comprising 19 Ad26.COV2.S vaccine recipients, 5 placebo recipients and 8 SARS-CoV-2 convalescent individuals. Trial participants were randomized into five groups of five: low-dose or high-dose Ad26.COV2.S given once or twice, or placebo on both occasions. Investigators remained blinded to trial group allocation during experiments and outcome assessment.

Details on this clone: Its antigen is currently not known. Nothing much larger sits one base from this clone, and base qualities are not available.

TCRbeta CDR3 regions were sequenced with the immunoSEQ Assay. After extraction, genomic DNA underwent amplification by bias-controlled multiplex PCR, followed by high-throughput sequencing. The paper's processing steps were these. To quantify the absolute abundance of each unique TCRbeta CDR3 region, sequences were collapsed and filtered. Usable DNA was measured by amplifying reference genes present in all nucleated cells, and TCRbeta template counts were normalized to that usable DNA to estimate T cell fraction. Repertoire TCRs were annotated as SARS-CoV-2-specific by exact matching of V gene, CDR3 amino acid sequence and J gene to a known reactive TCR set. The reference SARS-CoV-2 TCR set came from MIRA and was filtered for enrichment in COVID-19-positive ImmuneCODE repertoires, removing public or cross-reactive TCRs. Drawing on the MIRA antigens, annotated TCRs were analysed further at the level of specific ORF or position within ORF. Breadth was defined as annotated unique rearrangements over total unique productive rearrangements; depth was the summed frequency of those rearrangements. Group comparisons of TCR breadth used two-sided Wilcoxon rank-sum tests. TCRdb provides this immuneACCESS table in a form limited to in-frame rearrangements. Some clones are lacking; in checked studies, under half of them reflect an unresolved V gene, and why the rest are absent is not known. V, J and clone size are taken as reported in that table, and D and trimming were inferred from the DNA itself. The sample profile shows about 440,000 clones; roughly 87% of them were found once. Under 4.5% of the sample is held by the ten biggest clonotypes.

Results the study describes overall, beyond this receptor: The study lacked the statistical power to compare responses across vaccine doses or regimens. Spike-specific TCR breadth was higher in Ad26.COV2.S recipients than in placebo recipients (P = 0.0014). Vaccine and placebo recipients had comparable non-spike TCR breadth, which fits with the vaccine containing only spike. After vaccination, spike-specific CD8+ and CD4+ T cell responses were reported to show substantial breadth. According to the authors, total T cell responses may have been underestimated by the TCR breadth and depth analyses.

Looking up the germline V gene (reference sequence) yields CDR1 SEHNR and CDR2 FQNEAQ. Counted from cysteine to phenylalanine, this CDR3 has 16 amino acids. The sequence is cut down to CDR3 DNA, 48 bases in frame from base 1. Clipping removes 5 bases from V and 6 bases from J, with 13 as the unmatched junction base count. In the paper's terms, the treatment or condition label means: over 15 received Ad26.COV2.S at low or high dose, single or two shots; 5 received placebo; per-sample allocation not given. For vaccine and placebo recipients, repertoires were sequenced using samples collected on day 63 after the first injection. Between 29 July and 7 August 2020, Cohort 1b enrolled 25 adults aged 18-55 years at one site in Boston, USA. Ad26.COV2.S was a replication-incompetent adenovirus type 26 vector expressing a prefusion-stabilized SARS-CoV-2 spike protein from the original Wuhan strain.

The rearrangement combines TRBV7-9 with TRBJ1-2; the central 9 bases match TRBD1. The starting material was peripheral blood, obtained in a trial of Ad26.COV2.S vaccine versus placebo. This sequence originates from a person between 18 and 65 years old who received the Ad26.COV2.S COVID-19 vaccine or a placebo. The CDR3 protein is CASSRNSGTGRNGYTF. The DNA sequence is as follows: TGTGCCAGCAGCCGGAATTCCGGGACAGGGCGCAATGGCTACACCTTC.